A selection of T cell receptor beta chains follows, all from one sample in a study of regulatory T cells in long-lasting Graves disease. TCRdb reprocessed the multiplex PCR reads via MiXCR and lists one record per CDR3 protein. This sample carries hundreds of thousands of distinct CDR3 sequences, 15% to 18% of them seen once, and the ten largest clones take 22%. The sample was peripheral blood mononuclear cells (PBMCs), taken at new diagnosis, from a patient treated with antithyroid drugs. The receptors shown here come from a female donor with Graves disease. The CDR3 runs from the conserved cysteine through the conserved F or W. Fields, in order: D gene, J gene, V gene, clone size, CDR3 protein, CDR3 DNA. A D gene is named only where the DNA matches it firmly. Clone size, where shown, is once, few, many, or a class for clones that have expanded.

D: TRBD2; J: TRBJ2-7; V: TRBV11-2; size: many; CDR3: CASTRSSGGEQYF; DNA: TGTGCCAGCACCCGCAGTTCGGGAGGCGAGCAGTACTTC
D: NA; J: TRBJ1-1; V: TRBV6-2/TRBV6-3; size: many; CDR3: CASSTRTISGTEAFF; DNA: TGTGCCAGCAGTACCCGGACAATTTCGGGCACTGAAGCTTTCTTT
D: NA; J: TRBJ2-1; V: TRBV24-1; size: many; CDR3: CATSGSGTYNEQFF; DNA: TGTGCCACCAGTGGTTCCGGGACTTACAATGAGCAGTTCTTC
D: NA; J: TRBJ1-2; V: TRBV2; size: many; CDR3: CASSDFRAYGYTF; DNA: TGTGCCAGCAGTGATTTCAGGGCTTATGGCTACACCTTC
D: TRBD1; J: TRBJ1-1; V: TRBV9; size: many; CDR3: CASSWTDRANTEAFF; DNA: TGTGCCAGCAGCTGGACGGACAGGGCGAACACTGAAGCTTTCTTT
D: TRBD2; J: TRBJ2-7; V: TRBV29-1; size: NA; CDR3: CSVGTSGRSAAYEQYF; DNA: TGCAGCGTTGGGACTAGCGGGAGGTCGGCGGCCTACGAGCAGTACTTC
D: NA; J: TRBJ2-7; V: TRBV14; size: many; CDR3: CASSQRQAGDLYEQYF; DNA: TGTGCCAGCAGCCAACGTCAAGCAGGGGACCTCTACGAGCAGTACTTC
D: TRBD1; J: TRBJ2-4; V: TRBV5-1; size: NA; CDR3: CASQGEAKNIQYF; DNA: TGCGCCAGTCAGGGGGAGGCCAAAAACATTCAGTACTTC
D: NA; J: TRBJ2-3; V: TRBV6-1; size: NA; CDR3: CASTSTLTDTQYF; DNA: TGTGCCAGTACCTCTACCCTCACAGATACGCAGTATTTT
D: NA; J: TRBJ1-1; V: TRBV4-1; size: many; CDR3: CASSQPSDRGTEAFF; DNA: TGCGCCAGCAGCCAACCTTCGGACCGGGGCACTGAAGCTTTCTTT
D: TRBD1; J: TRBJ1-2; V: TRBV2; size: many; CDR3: CASSGTGISGYTF; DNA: TGTGCCAGCAGCGGGACAGGGATCAGTGGCTACACCTTC
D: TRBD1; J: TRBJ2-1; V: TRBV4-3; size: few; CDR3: CASSQEDRGAYNEQFF; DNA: TGCGCCAGCAGCCAAGAGGACAGGGGCGCCTACAATGAGCAGTTCTTC
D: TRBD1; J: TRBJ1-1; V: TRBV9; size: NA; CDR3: CASSAGGKGTEAFF; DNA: TGTGCCAGCAGCGCAGGGGGCAAGGGCACTGAAGCTTTCTTT
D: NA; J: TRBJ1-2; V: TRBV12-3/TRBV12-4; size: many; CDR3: CASRPRGVTYGYTF; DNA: TGTGCCAGCAGACCCCGGGGGGTTACCTATGGCTACACCTTC
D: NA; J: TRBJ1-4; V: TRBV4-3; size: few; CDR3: CASSQVGQDVVEKLFF; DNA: TGCGCCAGCAGCCAAGTCGGCCAGGACGTAGTTGAAAAACTGTTTTTT
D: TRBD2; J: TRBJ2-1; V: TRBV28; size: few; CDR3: CASSQTSGRPHEQFF; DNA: TGTGCCAGCAGTCAAACTAGCGGGAGGCCTCATGAGCAGTTCTTC
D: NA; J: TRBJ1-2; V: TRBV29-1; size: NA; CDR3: CSAETGYGYTF; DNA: TGCAGCGCTGAGACAGGCTATGGCTACACCTTC
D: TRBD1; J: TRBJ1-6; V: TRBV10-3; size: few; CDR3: CAISEAAGTASPLHF; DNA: TGTGCCATCAGTGAGGCAGCCGGGACAGCTTCACCCCTCCACTTT
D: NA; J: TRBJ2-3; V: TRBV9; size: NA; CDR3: CASSPRQGRYTDTQYF; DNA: TGTGCCAGCAGCCCTCGCCAGGGAAGGTACACAGATACGCAGTATTTT
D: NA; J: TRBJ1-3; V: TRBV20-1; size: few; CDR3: CSAISQGHRNTIYF; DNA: TGCAGTGCTATTTCACAGGGACACCGAAACACCATATATTTT
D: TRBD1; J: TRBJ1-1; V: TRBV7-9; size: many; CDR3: CASSAGTGRRTEAFF; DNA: TGTGCCAGCAGCGCAGGGACAGGGCGACGGACTGAAGCTTTCTTT
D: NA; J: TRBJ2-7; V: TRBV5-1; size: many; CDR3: CASSLDGPYEQYF; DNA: TGCGCCAGCAGCTTGGATGGTCCGTACGAGCAGTACTTC
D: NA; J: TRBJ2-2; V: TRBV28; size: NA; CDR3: CASSSGVVAGELFF; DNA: TGTGCCAGCAGTTCGGGAGTGGTGGCCGGGGAGCTGTTTTTT
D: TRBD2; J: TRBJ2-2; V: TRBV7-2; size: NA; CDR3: CASSFLAGGRPTGELFF; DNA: TGTGCCAGCAGCTTCTTAGCGGGAGGGCGTCCCACCGGGGAGCTGTTTTTT
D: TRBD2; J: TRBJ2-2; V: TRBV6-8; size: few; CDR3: CASSYTGLAGAGTGELFF; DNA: TGTGCCAGCAGTTACACGGGACTAGCGGGAGCGGGCACCGGGGAGCTGTTTTTT
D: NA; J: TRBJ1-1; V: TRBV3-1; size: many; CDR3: CASSPFERATEAFF; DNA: TGTGCCAGCAGCCCCTTCGAGCGGGCCACTGAAGCTTTCTTT
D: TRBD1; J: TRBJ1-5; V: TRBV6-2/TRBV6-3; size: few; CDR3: CASSYRQGGYSNQPQHF; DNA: TGTGCCAGCAGTTATCGACAGGGAGGGTATAGCAATCAGCCCCAGCATTTT
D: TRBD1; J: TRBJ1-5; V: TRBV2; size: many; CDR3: CASRATGEPQHF; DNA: TGTGCCAGCAGGGCGACAGGGGAGCCCCAGCATTTT
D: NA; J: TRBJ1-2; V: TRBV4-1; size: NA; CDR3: CASSQFHSASERLYGYTF; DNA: TGCGCCAGCAGCCAATTCCACAGCGCGTCAGAAAGATTGTATGGCTACACCTTC
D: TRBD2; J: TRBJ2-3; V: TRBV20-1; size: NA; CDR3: CSARASGHTDTQYF; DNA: TGCAGTGCTAGAGCTAGCGGACACACAGATACGCAGTATTTT
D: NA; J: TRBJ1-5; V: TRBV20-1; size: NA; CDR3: CSAFSRGGSNQPQHF; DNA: TGCAGTGCTTTTTCAAGGGGTGGGAGCAATCAGCCCCAGCATTTT
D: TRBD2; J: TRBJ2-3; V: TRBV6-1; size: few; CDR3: CASSARSSGTRGDTQYF; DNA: TGTGCCAGCAGTGCTCGGTCTAGCGGGACAAGGGGAGATACGCAGTATTTT